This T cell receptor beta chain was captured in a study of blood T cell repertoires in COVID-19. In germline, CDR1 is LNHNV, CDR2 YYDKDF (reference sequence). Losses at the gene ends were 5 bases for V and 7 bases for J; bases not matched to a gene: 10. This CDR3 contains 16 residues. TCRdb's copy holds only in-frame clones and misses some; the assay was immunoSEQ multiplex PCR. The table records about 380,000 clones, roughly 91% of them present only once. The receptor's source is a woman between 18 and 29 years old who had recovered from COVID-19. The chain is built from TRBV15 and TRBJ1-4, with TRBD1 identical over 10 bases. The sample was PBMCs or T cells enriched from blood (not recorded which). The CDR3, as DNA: TGTGCCACCAGCCTCTATACGAGGGACAGGGGTGAAAAACTGTTTTTT. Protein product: CATSLYTRDRGEKLFF.